This T cell receptor beta chain appears in the sequencing data of a study of T cell repertoires in cytomegalovirus infection. This clonotype was seen a few times. What it binds is unknown. TCRdb itself ran the reads through MiXCR, one entry per CDR3 protein. Of 350,000 to 500,000 distinct CDR3 sequences in the sample, around 32% are singletons; the top ten hold 12% to 15%. Points from the study as a whole: There were HLA-C-restricted CMV-specific TCR beta clonotypes dominating the ex vivo response.

The V gene's germline CDR1 is KGHDR and CDR2 SFDVKD. CDR3 length: 16 residues. V dropped 9 bases and J dropped 4; count of bases not matched to a gene: 16. The specimen was PBMCs. The chain carries TRBV24-1 and TRBJ2-5; 7 bases line up with TRBD1. The source of this sequence is a human donor in good health (CMV status not recorded). Some clones in this sample may be carry-over from other donors' samples. The CDR3 DNA sequence: TGTGCCACCGGGGACCGGGACAGCCTTTTCCGAGAGACCCAGTACTTC. This codes for CATGDRDSLFRETQYF.